This passage covers 23 T cell receptor beta chains from one sample sequenced in a study of blood T cell repertoires in COVID-19. TCRdb keeps only in-frame clones here, not all; method: immunoSEQ multiplex PCR. The table includes approximately 99,000 clones, 87% detected once. Material for sequencing was peripheral blood. The receptor source for this set is a human donor in a cohort sampled during active COVID-19.

The J gene is TRBJ2-5, the V gene TRBV5-1; 8 bases map to TRBD1. V lost 0 bases to trimming and J lost 4 bases; unmatched junction nucleotides: 5. The CDR3 contains 15 residues. Germline-derived CDR1 and CDR2 are SGHRS and YFSETQ. The CDR3 DNA follows: TGCGCCAGCAGCTTGGGGACAGGGTTTGGAGAGACCCAGTACTTC. Translating it yields CASSLGTGFGETQYF. The full variable domain, its missing parts supplied by reference TRBV5-1 and TRBJ2-5, is KAGVTQTPRYLIKTRGQQVTLSCSPISGHRSVSWYQQTPGQGLQFLFEYFSETQRNKGNFPGRFSGRQFSNSRSEMNVSTLELGDSALYLCASSLGTGFGETQYFGPGTRLLVL.

The rearrangement uses TRBV3-1 (or the pseudogene TRBV3-2) and TRBJ2-7; TRBD2 matches at 7 bases. Germline values: CDR1 LGHDT, CDR2 YNNKEL (reference sequence). Trimming removed 3 bases from V and 2 bases from J; junction bases left unmatched: 10. The CDR3 is 16 residues long. CDR3 DNA: TGTGCCAGCAGCCACGCTTCCGGGAGGCGGCCCTACGAGCAGTACTTC. Translating gives CASSHASGRRPYEQYF.

CDR3 sequence (DNA): TGTGCCAGCAGGGGGACTAGCGGATACCAAGAGACCCAGTACTTC. This codes for CASRGTSGYQETQYF. The chain combines TRBV7-2 with TRBJ2-5; 11 bases are a match to TRBD2. V was pared by 6 bases and J by 0 bases, with 3 bases of the junction left unmatched. Germline CDR1 and CDR2: SGHTA and FQGNSA. This CDR3 spans 15 amino acids.

The chain carries TRBV5-1 and TRBJ2-1; 10 positions match TRBD2. The CDR3 is 17 amino acids. CDR1 SGHRS and CDR2 YFSETQ come from the germline V gene. V was pared by 0 bases and J by 11 bases, with 14 bases of the junction left unmatched. For the CDR3, the DNA is TGCGCCAGCAGCTTGGCTAGCGGGAGTGGGATGAGTAGGAAGCAGTTCTTC. The encoded protein is CASSLASGSGMSRKQFF.

The chain is built from TRBV19 and TRBJ2-1; TRBD2 agrees at 7 bases. The CDR3 is made up of 16 amino acids. Losses at the gene ends were 2 bases for V and 0 bases for J; bases not matched to a gene: 4. The germline CDR1 and CDR2 sequences are LNHDA and SQIVND (reference sequence). The CDR3 loop is CASSIQLASSYNEQFF. The DNA of the CDR3 is TGTGCCAGTAGTATACAACTAGCGAGCTCCTACAATGAGCAGTTCTTC.

The chain has TRBV4-2 and TRBJ1-6; a weak D match, TRBD1 (5 bases). Trimming took off 0 bases at V and 0 bases at J, with 30 bases between the two ends. The CDR3 spans 24 residues. Germline V gene lookup returns CDR1 LGHNA and CDR2 YNFKEQ. CDR3 DNA sequence: TGTGCCAGCAGCCAAGATCAGGGAGGATATCACGAGCTCGGCCCGAGCTCCTATAATTCACCCCTCCACTTT. This encodes CASSQDQGGYHELGPSSYNSPLHF.

The gene calls are TRBV15 and TRBJ1-4, with 9 bases fitting TRBD1. The CDR3 covers 14 residues. CDR1 and CDR2 from the germline V gene are LNHNV and YYDKDF (reference sequence). The J segment lost 7 bases and the V segment lost 7 bases, leaving 7 bases of the junction unmatched. CDR3 protein: CATTAGTGFEKLFF. The CDR3, as DNA: TGTGCCACCACCGCCGGGACAGGGTTTGAAAAACTGTTTTTT.

This rearrangement joins TRBV5-6 to TRBJ1-2, with D unclear. Trimming cost V 4 bases and J 5 bases, with 15 bases left between them. The length of the CDR3 is 14 residues. Germline V gene data show CDR1 as SGHDT and CDR2 as YYEEEE. The CDR3 spells CASSRPFRHYGYTF. Written as DNA, the CDR3 is TGTGCCAGCAGCCGTCCGTTTAGACATTATGGCTACACCTTC. The whole variable domain, filled in from reference TRBV5-6 and TRBJ1-2, reads DAGVTQSPTHLIKTRGQQVTLRCSPKSGHDTVSWYQQALGQGPQFIFQYYEEEERQRGNFPDRFSGHQFPNYSSELNVNALLLGDSALYLCASSRPFRHYGYTFGSGTRLTVV.

This chain uses TRBV28 with TRBJ2-2, with TRBD2 matching over 9 bases. CDR1 is MDHEN, CDR2 SYDVKM, per germline. This CDR3 has 14 amino acids. Losses at the gene ends were 3 bases for V and 8 bases for J; bases not matched to a gene: 4. The chain's CDR3 is CASSLPSGMGELFF. CDR3 bases: TGTGCCAGCAGTTTGCCTAGCGGGATGGGGGAGCTGTTTTTT.

The rearrangement uses TRBV5-4 and TRBJ2-7; 11 bases map to TRBD2. The CDR3 covers 18 residues. The V gene's germline CDR1 is SGHNT and CDR2 YYREEE (reference sequence). V shed 4 bases, J shed 1 base, and the junction held 13 bases outside the gene matches. The CDR3 coding sequence is TGTGCCAGCAGCCCTCTGACTAGCGGGGTAGGGGGATCCTACGAGCAGTACTTC. As protein: CASSPLTSGVGGSYEQYF.

This clone was counted a single time. The V call is TRBV19, the J call TRBJ1-4; D ambiguous. The CDR3 loop spans 14 amino acids. V was pared by 7 bases and J by 4 bases, with 13 bases between. From germline, CDR1 is LNHDA and CDR2 SQIVND (reference sequence). This chain's CDR3 is CASTFRGNNEKLFF. CDR3 DNA: TGTGCCAGTACTTTCCGGGGAAATAATGAAAAACTGTTTTTT.

To note about this clone: One end of the junction varies from germline; a read error may be responsible. V is TRBV15 and J is TRBJ1-2; 7 nucleotides line up with TRBD1. The CDR3 is 12 amino acids. The germline CDR1 and CDR2 sequences are LNHNV and YYDKDF (reference sequence). CDR3 DNA: TGTGCCACCAGCAGAGAACAGGGGCCTTACCGCTTC. The encoded protein is CATSREQGPYRF.

The rearrangement joins TRBV5-6 to TRBJ2-1; D gene unclear. Germline V lookup: CDR1 SGHDT, CDR2 YYEEEE. This CDR3 has 13 residues. The V end was cut by 2 bases, the J end by 6 bases, with 9 bases between. This CDR3 reads CASSFGSINEQFF. CDR3 nucleotide sequence: TGTGCCAGCAGCTTTGGTAGTATCAATGAGCAGTTCTTC.

This clone was counted only a few times. V usage is TRBV7-9 and J usage is TRBJ1-5, with TRBD1 identical over 10 bases. The CDR3 is made up of 16 amino acids. With V trimmed by 5 bases and J by 2 bases, 6 bases remained unmatched. Germline loops: CDR1 SEHNR, CDR2 FQNEAQ (reference sequence). The CDR3 region is CASSARTGGGNQPQHF. The CDR3 DNA is TGTGCCAGCAGCGCCCGGACAGGGGGAGGCAATCAGCCCCAGCATTTT.

The V call is TRBV6-5, the J call TRBJ2-1; 12 bases map to TRBD2. The CDR3 runs to 16 residues. V lost 2 bases to trimming and J lost 5 bases; unmatched junction nucleotides: 4. The germline CDR1 and CDR2 sequences are MNHEY and SVGAGI. CDR3 DNA: TGTGCCAGCAGTTACCCCGGACTAGCGGGAAACAATGAGCAGTTCTTC. Encoded protein: CASSYPGLAGNNEQFF.

The chain couples TRBV9 to TRBJ2-3; D remains unclear. The CDR3 sequence is 14 residues long. Germline CDR1 and CDR2: SGDLS and YYNGEE. The ends were cut back, 0 bases at V and 2 bases at J, with 7 bases in the middle. This chain's CDR3 is CASSVATSTDTQYF. Here the CDR3 DNA reads TGTGCCAGCAGCGTAGCTACGTCCACAGATACGCAGTATTTT.

This chain connects TRBV6-2 or TRBV6-3 to TRBJ2-7; TRBD1 is a possible D gene (6 bases). Trimming removed 5 bases at V and 10 bases at J, with 9 bases between. CDR3 length: 10 residues. The germline V gene has CDR1 MNHEY and CDR2 SVGEGT. This chain's CDR3 is CASSGTYQYF. The CDR3 DNA sequence: TGTGCCAGCAGTGGGACATATCAGTACTTC.

The CDR3 nucleotides read TGTGCCAGCAGCGCCCAAGGACTTTCTCTTCTTAACGAGCAGTACTTC. It translates to CASSAQGLSLLNEQYF. V usage is TRBV9 and J usage is TRBJ2-7; TRBD2 is a possible D gene (5 bases). Trimming shortened V by 3 bases and J by 5 bases, and 21 bases separated the two germline ends. The CDR3 loop spans 16 amino acids. Germline assignment: CDR1 SGDLS and CDR2 YYNGEE.

A note on this clone: The sample contains more than one DNA sequence encoding this CDR3. This sequence joins TRBV5-1 and TRBJ1-1; the D is unclear. CDR1 and CDR2 (germline): SGHRS, YFSETQ. Trimming removed 0 bases at V and 6 bases at J, with 15 bases between. This CDR3 spans 15 amino acids. CDR3 bases: TGCGCCAGCAGCTTGGGACAAGGGAGGTTTGCTGAAGCTTTCTTT. Translation: CASSLGQGRFAEAFF.

This clone was counted a single time. The chain recombines TRBV5-1 with TRBJ2-7; no firm D call. Germline CDR1 is SGHRS and CDR2 is YFSETQ. Trimming left V 0 bases short and J 2 bases short, with 6 bases between. The CDR3 contains 13 residues. The CDR3 spells CASSLEATYEQYF. The CDR3, as DNA: TGCGCCAGCAGCTTGGAAGCGACCTACGAGCAGTACTTC.

The chain joins TRBV28 to TRBJ2-7; a possible D gene is TRBD1 (6 bases). This CDR3 is built from 15 residues. Trimming left V 3 bases short and J 4 bases short, with 16 bases between. CDR1 is MDHEN, CDR2 SYDVKM, per germline. The CDR3 bases are TGTGCCAGCAGTTTTTTTTGGGACACCGATTACGAGCAGTACTTC. Its translation: CASSFFWDTDYEQYF.

J is TRBJ2-7 and V is TRBV28; unclear D gene. V lost 7 bases, J lost 2 bases, and 12 bases lay in between. The length of the CDR3 is 13 residues. Per germline, CDR1 MDHEN and CDR2 SYDVKM. The CDR3 DNA is TGTGCCAGCACCCAGATGGGCGCCTACGAGCAGTACTTC. Translation: CASTQMGAYEQYF.

V gene TRBV20-1 combines with J gene TRBJ2-7; the match to TRBD2 covers 12 bases. The CDR3 is made up of 14 amino acids. The ends lost 3 bases at V and 4 bases at J; junction bases unmatched: 4. The germline V gene has CDR1 DFQATT and CDR2 SNEGSKA (reference sequence). This CDR3 reads CSASPGTSGYEQYF. In DNA, the CDR3 is TGCAGTGCTAGTCCAGGGACTAGCGGGTACGAGCAGTACTTC.